Listed here are 21 T cell receptor beta chains from one sample, sequenced in a study of control samples from healthy donors and cancer patients. Generated by immunoSEQ multiplex PCR, the TCRdb table keeps only in-frame clones and is missing some. The repertoire has roughly 120,000 clones, 88% of them found once; the top ten carry roughly 3.2%. The sequenced sample was blood. Receptors were obtained from a man aged 35-49 years in good health.

The chain uses TRBV3-1 (or the pseudogene TRBV3-2) and TRBJ1-4; D is unresolved. Looked up from germline, CDR1 is LGHDT and CDR2 is YNNKEL (reference sequence). The CDR3 has 15 amino acids. With 5 bases removed from V and 0 bases from J, the gap between germline ends came to 10 bases. In DNA, the CDR3 is TGTGCCAGCAGCGAACCAAGAGCAACTAATGAAAAACTGTTTTTT. This gives the protein CASSEPRATNEKLFF.

The rearrangement links TRBV24-1 to TRBJ2-5, with 11 bases fitting TRBD2. CDR1 is KGHDR, CDR2 SFDVKD, per germline. Trimming at V came to 4 bases and at J to 3 bases, leaving 3 bases not matched to a gene. There are 15 residues in the CDR3. The CDR3 loop reads CATSEKTSGEETQYF. As DNA, the CDR3 is TGTGCCACCAGTGAAAAGACTAGCGGGGAAGAGACCCAGTACTTC.

The chain is built from TRBV6-2 or TRBV6-3 and TRBJ2-7, with D perhaps TRBD1 (5 bases). The CDR3 covers 16 residues. Per germline, CDR1 MNHEY and CDR2 SVGEGT. Trimming stripped 4 bases from V and 5 bases from J, with 21 bases between. The CDR3 loop is CASSSYIKGDMDEQYF. The CDR3 bases are TGTGCCAGCAGTTCTTATATAAAAGGGGATATGGACGAGCAGTACTTC.

The V call is TRBV6-5, the J call TRBJ1-3; tentative D call: TRBD1 (6 bases). There are 16 residues in the CDR3. From germline, CDR1 is MNHEY and CDR2 SVGAGI. Trimming removed 2 bases from V and 1 base from J, with 12 bases in between. The CDR3 nucleotides read TGTGCCAGCAGTTACAGCGACAGGTTATCTGGAAACACCATATATTTT. The encoded protein is CASSYSDRLSGNTIYF.

J is TRBJ2-7 and V is TRBV11-1, with D unclear. Per the germline V gene, CDR1 is SGHAT and CDR2 is FQDESV (reference sequence). The CDR3 sequence is 13 residues long. V was shortened by 5 bases and J by 5 bases, with 13 bases between the two germline ends. The CDR3 here is CASSLHLQDEQYF. The CDR3 bases are TGTGCCAGCAGCCTTCACCTGCAGGACGAGCAGTACTTC. Drawing the rest from reference TRBV11-1 and TRBJ2-7, the complete variable domain is EAEVAQSPRYKITEKSQAVAFWCDPISGHATLYWYRQILGQGPELLVQFQDESVVDDSQLPKDRFSAERLKGVDSTLKIQPAELGDSAMYLCASSLHLQDEQYFGPGTRLTVT.

This chain links TRBV5-1 with TRBJ1-2, with D perhaps TRBD1 (6 bases). Per germline, CDR1 SGHRS and CDR2 YFSETQ. V was trimmed by 6 bases and J by 4 bases, leaving 25 bases between them. CDR3 length equals 17 residues. The CDR3 DNA sequence: TGCGCCAGCAAATTCTTTAATACTCAGACAGGATCCTATGGCTACACCTTC. Its translation: CASKFFNTQTGSYGYTF.

The V gene is TRBV5-1, the J gene TRBJ1-2; TRBD1 is a possible D gene (6 bases). The CDR3 length is 14 residues. Trimming shortened V by 4 bases and J by 2 bases, and 12 bases separated the two germline ends. CDR1 is SGHRS, CDR2 YFSETQ, per germline. The CDR3: CASSHDRPNYGYTF. The CDR3, as DNA: TGCGCCAGCAGCCATGACAGGCCGAACTATGGCTACACCTTC.

The J gene is TRBJ1-2, the V gene TRBV24-1, with TRBD1 as a possible D gene (6 bases). This CDR3 spans 14 amino acids. The germline V gene has CDR1 KGHDR and CDR2 SFDVKD. Trimming stripped 1 base from V and 9 bases from J, with 14 bases between. DNA for the CDR3: TGTGCCACCAGTGATTTTGCCAGGGACAAATGCTACACCTTC. This sequence encodes CATSDFARDKCYTF.

The CDR3 reads CSASYGEDDYGYTF. For the CDR3, the DNA is TGCAGTGCTAGTTACGGGGAAGATGACTATGGCTACACCTTC. This chain links TRBV20-1 with TRBJ1-2, with D unclear. V shed 3 bases and J shed 3 bases, with 14 bases lying between them. The length of the CDR3 is 14 residues. Looked up from germline, CDR1 is DFQATT and CDR2 is SNEGSKA (reference sequence).

This rearrangement joins TRBV13 to TRBJ2-1, with 13 bases lining up with TRBD2. Unmatched junction bases numbered 11, after V lost 0 bases and J lost 6 bases. CDR1 PRHDT and CDR2 FYEKMQ come from the germline V gene (reference sequence). CDR3 length equals 19 residues. The CDR3 loop reads CASSLGYSGLAGAGNEQFF. As DNA, the CDR3 is TGTGCCAGCAGCTTAGGCTACTCCGGACTAGCGGGGGCGGGCAATGAGCAGTTCTTC.

The chain employs TRBV29-1 and TRBJ2-7; a weak D match, TRBD2 (5 bases). V lost 6 bases, J lost 4 bases, and 16 bases lay in between. The CDR3 totals 13 residues. Germline values: CDR1 SQVTM, CDR2 ANQGSEA. In DNA, the CDR3 is TGCAGCGTCATGAACGGGGTTGGGTACGAGCAGTACTTC. This codes for CSVMNGVGYEQYF.

This sequence joins TRBV11-3 and TRBJ1-2, with 9 positions matching TRBD1. Germline V gene sequence: CDR1 SGHNT, CDR2 YENEEA. Losses at the gene ends were 3 bases for V and 5 bases for J; bases not matched to a gene: 7. The CDR3 length is 15 residues. The chain's CDR3 is CASSFDRGTYYGYTF. The CDR3 DNA is TGTGCCAGCAGCTTCGACAGGGGGACGTATTATGGCTACACCTTC.

This chain joins TRBV13 and TRBJ1-5; weak D call: TRBD1 (6 bases). The CDR3 loop spans 14 amino acids. Germline CDR1 is PRHDT and CDR2 is FYEKMQ (reference sequence). V dropped 1 base and J dropped 4 bases, with 8 bases sitting between them. The CDR3 spells CASSLAGENQPQHF. The CDR3 DNA reads TGTGCCAGCAGCTTAGCAGGGGAGAATCAGCCCCAGCATTTT. The variable domain in full, completed from reference TRBV13 and TRBJ1-5, reads AAGVIQSPRHLIKEKRETATLKCYPIPRHDTVYWYQQGPGQDPQFLISFYEKMQSDKGSIPDRFSAQQFSDYHSELNMSSLELGDSALYFCASSLAGENQPQHFGDGTRLSIL.

The V gene is TRBV10-3, the J gene TRBJ1-1; D may be TRBD1 (6 bases). The ends were cut back, 0 bases at V and 3 bases at J, with 11 bases in the middle. This CDR3 contains 15 residues. Germline V lookup: CDR1 ENHRY, CDR2 SYGVKD. The CDR3 nucleotides read TGTGCCATCAGTGAGTCACACAGGGTCGACACTGAAGCTTTCTTT. It yields the protein CAISESHRVDTEAFF.

The CDR3: CASSTGTEYEQYF. The DNA for the CDR3 is TGTGCCAGTAGCACCGGGACAGAGTACGAGCAGTACTTC. The chain combines TRBV19 with TRBJ2-7, with 7 bases that match TRBD1. From germline, CDR1 is LNHDA and CDR2 SQIVND (reference sequence). The length of the CDR3 is 13 residues. V lost 6 bases, J lost 4 bases, and 6 bases stayed unmatched.

This clone was recorded only once. This chain links TRBV9 with TRBJ1-2; 7 bases map to TRBD1. The germline V gene encodes CDR1 SGDLS and CDR2 YYNGEE. The CDR3 consists of 15 residues. Germline trimming cut 1 base from V and 3 bases from J; bases unmatched to any gene: 6. CDR3 DNA sequence: TGTGCCAGCAGCGTAAGAGGGGGCGAGGACTATGGCTACACCTTC. Amino acid sequence: CASSVRGGEDYGYTF.

V usage is TRBV7-9 and J usage is TRBJ2-3, with TRBD2 identical over 15 bases. Trimming cost V 5 bases and J 5 bases; bases outside gene matches: 8. From germline, CDR1 is SEHNR and CDR2 FQNEAQ (reference sequence). The CDR3 is 17 amino acids. The CDR3 spells CASSIWTSGGALDTQYF. The CDR3 DNA follows: TGTGCCAGCAGCATCTGGACTAGCGGGGGGGCCTTAGATACGCAGTATTTT. Supplemented by reference TRBV7-9 and TRBJ2-3, the full variable domain reads DTGVSQNPRHKITKRGQNVTFRCDPISEHNRLYWYRQTLGQGPEFLTYFQNEAQLEKSRLLSDRFSAERPKGSFSTLEIQRTEQGDSAMYLCASSIWTSGGALDTQYFGPGTRLTVL.

The chain joins TRBV6-5 to TRBJ1-6; tentative D call: TRBD1 (6 bases). V was trimmed by 6 bases and J by 7 bases, leaving 13 bases between them. Germline values: CDR1 MNHEY, CDR2 SVGAGI. The CDR3 length is 14 residues. CDR3: CASREGGVNSPLHF. As DNA, the CDR3 is TGTGCCAGCAGGGAGGGGGGAGTAAATTCACCCCTCCACTTT.

The J gene is TRBJ1-3, the V gene TRBV12-3 or TRBV12-4; D unclear. The CDR3 loop spans 12 amino acids. V shed 3 bases and J shed 4 bases, with 4 bases lying between them. CDR3 region: CASSFRGNTIYF. CDR3 DNA: TGTGCCAGCAGTTTTCGGGGAAACACCATATATTTT.

V is TRBV7-3 and J is TRBJ1-6, with 8 bases fitting TRBD1. This CDR3 has 14 amino acids. Germline V gene data show CDR1 as SGHTA and CDR2 as FQGTGA. Losses at the gene ends were 3 bases for V and 7 bases for J; bases not matched to a gene: 2. The CDR3 protein is CASSLAGGNSPLHF. CDR3 nucleotides: TGTGCCAGCAGCTTGGCAGGGGGCAATTCACCCCTCCACTTT.

The V gene is TRBV2, the J gene TRBJ1-3; a possible D gene is TRBD1 (6 bases). The CDR3 is made up of 14 amino acids. CDR1 and CDR2 from the germline V gene are SNHLY and FYNNEI. V lost 7 bases and J 0 bases, leaving 10 bases between the germline ends. CDR3 amino acids: CASTNRDSGNTIYF. Written as DNA, the CDR3 is TGTGCCAGCACCAACAGGGACTCTGGAAACACCATATATTTT.